This record looks at one T cell receptor beta chain sequence and its context. These data originate in a study of blood T cell repertoires in COVID-19. In the study's own analysis: Estimation of nucleated cell counts relied on the amplification of reference gene primers. Assay: immunoSEQ multiplex PCR; the TCRdb copy retains only in-frame clones and omits some. V and J calls and clone size are as listed in that table; D and trimming were resolved from the DNA. Of roughly 80,000 clones detected, more than 70% appear once; the ten largest clones hold more than 14%. The clonotype was recovered from a woman in her seventies with acute or convalescent COVID-19. The sequenced sample was peripheral blood.

DNA for the CDR3: TGTGCCTGGAGTGTAAGCGCGAGCACTGAAGCTTTCTTT. Translated: CAWSVSASTEAFF. The chain carries TRBV30 and TRBJ1-1; no firm D call. The germline V gene encodes CDR1 GTSNPN and CDR2 SVGIG (reference sequence). The CDR3 loop spans 13 amino acids. Trimming stripped 0 bases from V and 4 bases from J, with 9 bases between.